The next 27 T cell receptor beta chains were all read from a single sample in a study of cytomegalovirus exposure and HLA in healthy donors. Primers included in the PCR were 60 Vbeta and 13 Jbeta primers. Using immunoSEQ multiplex PCR, the repertoire was profiled, and TCRdb retains in-frame clones only, with some absent. The sample lists 50,000 to 65,000 clones, approximately 81% occurring once. Material for sequencing was PBMCs. These receptors were taken from a woman aged 18-29 years in good health and CMV-seronegative.

V and J are TRBV5-4 and TRBJ2-3; D might be TRBD1 (6 bases). CDR3 length equals 16 residues. Trimming took 0 bases from V and 6 from J, leaving 17 bases between them. Germline CDR1 and CDR2: SGHNT and YYREEE (reference sequence). CDR3: CASSLGGRGIVDTQYF. The CDR3 DNA sequence: TGTGCCAGCAGCTTGGGGGGAAGGGGGATAGTGGATACGCAGTATTTT.

This clone turned up a few times. This chain uses TRBV27 with TRBJ2-3, with D maybe TRBD2 (7 bases). CDR1 is MNHEY and CDR2 is SMNVEV in the germline V gene (reference sequence). The length of the CDR3 is 15 residues. V dropped 2 bases and J dropped 4 bases, with 13 bases sitting between them. CDR3 amino acids: CASSLRGAEADTQYF. The CDR3 nucleotides read TGTGCCAGCAGTTTACGGGGGGCGGAGGCAGATACGCAGTATTTT.

In its sample, this clone was seen once. J is TRBJ1-2 and V is TRBV28; 9 nucleotides align to TRBD1. After removal of 7 bases from V and 12 bases from J, the junction contained 18 bases not matched to a gene. Germline assignment: CDR1 MDHEN and CDR2 SYDVKM. The CDR3 runs to 15 residues. The CDR3 coding sequence is TGTGCCAGCAACACTCACCCTACAGGGGGCGCGCCGCACACCTTC. Translated: CASNTHPTGGAPHTF.

The gene calls are TRBV29-1 and TRBJ1-2, with 9 positions matching TRBD1. This CDR3 has 15 amino acids. Unmatched junction bases numbered 10, after V lost 4 bases and J lost 4 bases. The germline gives CDR1 SQVTM, CDR2 ANQGSEA. CDR3 sequence: CSVGGTGPAFYGYTF. Here the CDR3 DNA reads TGCAGCGTTGGTGGGACAGGGCCGGCGTTCTATGGCTACACCTTC. Combining the CDR3 with reference TRBV29-1 and TRBJ1-2 gives the whole variable domain SAVISQKPSRDICQRGTSLTIQCQVDSQVTMMFWYRQQPGQSLTLIATANQGSEATYESGFVIDKFPISRPNLTFSTLTVSNMSPEDSSIYLCSVGGTGPAFYGYTFGSGTRLTVV.

The chain employs TRBV5-6 and TRBJ2-1; perhaps TRBD2 as D (6 bases). The CDR3 is 15 residues long. Germline lookup yields CDR1 SGHDT and CDR2 YYEEEE. V lost 2 bases, J lost 1 base, and 10 bases lay in between. CDR3 protein: CASSFGRGSYNEQFF. In DNA form, the CDR3 reads TGTGCCAGCAGCTTTGGGCGGGGATCCTACAATGAGCAGTTCTTC.

The rearrangement links TRBV29-1 to TRBJ2-3; no firm D call. V was cut by 6 bases and J by 0 bases, with 4 bases left in between. The V gene's germline CDR1 is SQVTM and CDR2 ANQGSEA. The CDR3 runs to 11 residues. CDR3 amino acids: CSVGSTDTQYF. CDR3 sequence (DNA): TGCAGCGTCGGGAGCACAGATACGCAGTATTTT.

This chain links TRBV4-2 with TRBJ2-3; possibly TRBD2 for D (6 bases). The CDR3 contains 16 residues. Per germline, CDR1 LGHNA and CDR2 YNFKEQ. V was cut by 4 bases and J by 2 bases, with 16 bases left in between. CDR3: CASSLILREHTDTQYF. DNA of the CDR3: TGTGCCAGCAGCCTTATTTTGCGGGAACACACAGATACGCAGTATTTT.

This clone was detected only once. The gene calls are TRBV19 and TRBJ1-2, with 10 bases aligning to TRBD1. V was pared by 1 base and J by 9 bases, with 8 bases of the junction left unmatched. Germline-derived CDR1 and CDR2 are LNHDA and SQIVND (reference sequence). CDR3 length: 15 amino acids. CDR3 bases: TGTGCCAGTAGTATAGCTTTCGGACAGGGGGGTCGCTACACCTTC. Amino acids: CASSIAFGQGGRYTF.

The V call is TRBV7-3, the J call TRBJ2-1; 14 bases fit TRBD2. Germline V gene sequence: CDR1 SGHTA, CDR2 FQGTGA. The CDR3 is 15 amino acids. With V trimmed by 5 bases and J by 13 bases, 10 bases remained unmatched. CDR3 loop: CASSDGTSGGKNQFF. The CDR3 DNA reads as TGTGCCAGCAGCGACGGGACTAGCGGGGGAAAGAATCAGTTCTTC.

The chain carries TRBV12-1 and TRBJ1-5; no DNA check was done on the table's D call, TRBD1. TRBV12-1 has pseudogene status. The CDR3 is made up of 17 amino acids. CDR3 loop: CASSWRTGVVGNQPQHF. For the CDR3, the DNA is TGTGCCAGCAGCTGGCGGACAGGGGTGGTAGGGAATCAGCCCCAGCATTTT.

This clone was counted a single time. CDR3 region: CAISPVRGDSNQPQHF. Here the CDR3 DNA reads TGTGCCATCAGCCCCGTCCGCGGGGACAGCAATCAGCCCCAGCATTTT. The J gene is TRBJ1-5, the V gene TRBV10-3, with D possibly matching TRBD1 (5 bases). V lost 6 bases and J lost 1, with 16 bases in between. The CDR3 sequence is 16 residues long. Germline CDR1 ENHRY, CDR2 SYGVKD.

The chain joins TRBV7-3 to TRBJ1-1; a weak D match, TRBD1 (6 bases). This CDR3 spans 14 amino acids. Germline assignment: CDR1 SGHTA and CDR2 FQGTGA. Trimming pared 5 bases from V and 0 bases from J, leaving 10 bases between. The CDR3 is CASSPDRLNTEAFF. The CDR3 coding sequence is TGTGCCAGCAGCCCAGACAGGCTGAACACTGAAGCTTTCTTT.

The chain is built from TRBV10-3 and TRBJ2-4; the D gene is possibly TRBD2 (6 bases). Germline CDR1 and CDR2: ENHRY and SYGVKD. V was cut by 3 bases and J by 6 bases, with 9 bases left in between. This CDR3 has 13 residues. The CDR3 region is CAISDGAGNIQYF. The CDR3 region has the DNA TGTGCCATCAGTGATGGAGCGGGAAACATTCAGTACTTC.

The chain combines TRBV7-8 with TRBJ2-3, with a weak D call TRBD1 (6 bases). Germline lookup yields CDR1 SGHVS and CDR2 FQNEAQ. This CDR3 contains 17 residues. V lost 6 bases to trimming and J lost 2 bases, with 21 bases between them. CDR3 DNA sequence: TGTGCCAGCAGTGCACCGGGACACTTTCTTGTCACAGATACGCAGTATTTT. It translates to CASSAPGHFLVTDTQYF.

The chain uses TRBV7-3 and TRBJ2-5; D gene unclear. Germline V gives CDR1 SGHTA, CDR2 FQGTGA. There are 10 residues in the CDR3. V lost 7 bases and J lost 11, with 11 bases in between. CDR3 amino acids: CASKYVEQYF. DNA for the CDR3: TGTGCCAGCAAGTATGTGGAGCAGTACTTC.

J is TRBJ2-1 and V is TRBV9; 9 positions match TRBD2. Trimming removed 4 bases from V and 0 bases from J; junction bases left unmatched: 2. Germline CDR1 reads SGDLS; CDR2 reads YYNGEE. The CDR3 covers 15 residues. The CDR3, as DNA: TGTGCCAGCAGCAGCGGGAGGAGCTCCTACAATGAGCAGTTCTTC. It encodes CASSSGRSSYNEQFF.

The rearrangement uses TRBV28 and TRBJ1-2; a possible D gene is TRBD1 (6 bases). Per the germline V gene, CDR1 is MDHEN and CDR2 is SYDVKM. The CDR3 consists of 15 residues. V was pared by 2 bases and J by 8 bases, with 18 bases between. Here the CDR3 DNA reads TGTGCCAGCAGTTTACCCACCGGGACAAGTGAGGGCTACACCTTC. This sequence encodes CASSLPTGTSEGYTF.

The V call is TRBV5-6, the J call TRBJ2-2; 10 bases align to TRBD2. The trim removed 4 bases at V and 0 bases at J, leaving 6 bases unmatched. Germline loops: CDR1 SGHDT, CDR2 YYEEEE. The CDR3 has 17 amino acids. The CDR3 here is CASSLLAGGANTGELFF. DNA of the CDR3: TGTGCCAGCAGCCTATTAGCGGGAGGTGCGAACACCGGGGAGCTGTTTTTT.

The genes are TRBV19 and TRBJ2-1; TRBD2 matches 11 bases. Germline V lookup: CDR1 LNHDA, CDR2 SQIVND (reference sequence). The CDR3 contains 18 residues. Trimming cost V 5 bases and J 2 bases; bases outside gene matches: 11. This CDR3 is CASSPNFPGLAAYNEQFF. CDR3 DNA: TGTGCCAGTAGTCCGAATTTCCCGGGACTAGCGGCCTACAATGAGCAGTTCTTC. The full variable domain, in which reference TRBV19 and TRBJ2-1 provide the parts outside the CDR3, is DGGITQSPKYLFRKEGQNVTLSCEQNLNHDAMYWYRQDPGQGLRLIYYSQIVNDFQKGDIAEGYSVSREKKESFPLTVTSAQKNPTAFYLCASSPNFPGLAAYNEQFFGPGTRLTVL.

The V call is TRBV7-9, the J call TRBJ1-4, with 8 bases fitting TRBD1. The CDR3 covers 15 residues. The J segment lost 3 bases and the V segment lost 5 bases, leaving 5 bases of the junction unmatched. CDR1 is SEHNR, CDR2 FQNEAQ, per germline (reference sequence). CDR3 coding DNA: TGTGCCAGCAGCCCCTGGACAGGGTCTAATGAAAAACTGTTTTTT. Protein sequence: CASSPWTGSNEKLFF.

The chain couples TRBV19 to TRBJ1-2, with TRBD1 matching 7 bases. Losses at the gene ends were 4 bases for V and 1 base for J; bases not matched to a gene: 12. The CDR3 length is 17 residues. Germline values: CDR1 LNHDA, CDR2 SQIVND (reference sequence). The CDR3 DNA reads TGTGCCAGTAGTAGCTTAGGGGGGACAGTATTTAACTATGGCTACACCTTC. Protein product: CASSSLGGTVFNYGYTF.

The V and J genes are TRBV2 and TRBJ1-5; 7 bases are a match to TRBD1. With 10 bases clipped from V and 0 bases from J, the junction kept 3 bases outside the gene matches. The CDR3 loop spans 13 amino acids. Germline V lookup: CDR1 SNHLY, CDR2 FYNNEI. For the CDR3, the DNA is TGTGCCACGCAGGGGGATAGCAATCAGCCCCAGCATTTT. Residues: CATQGDSNQPQHF. Full variable domain (rest looked up from reference TRBV2 and TRBJ1-5): EPEVTQTPSHQVTQMGQEVILRCVPISNHLYFYWYRQILGQKVEFLVSFYNNEISEKSEIFDDQFSVERPDGSNFTLKIRSTKLEDSAMYFCATQGDSNQPQHFGDGTRLSIL.

This clone was counted only a few times. The junction differs from germline at one of its ends, possibly a read error. V gene TRBV28 combines with J gene TRBJ2-4, with a tentative D call TRBD2 (5 bases). The CDR3 is 16 amino acids. Per the germline V gene, CDR1 is MDHEN and CDR2 is SYDVKM. This CDR3 reads CASSPWSDLAKNSQYF. CDR3 coding DNA: TGTGCCAGCAGCCCTTGGTCAGATCTAGCCAAAAACAGTCAGTACTTC.

The chain uses TRBV30 and TRBJ1-1, with 8 positions matching TRBD1. Germline CDR1 and CDR2: GTSNPN and SVGIG (reference sequence). The junction had 5 bases not matched to a gene; V was cut back by 4 bases and J by 1 base. The CDR3 totals 14 residues. Here the CDR3 DNA reads TGTGCCTGGACAAAGGACAGGGCGAACACTGAAGCTTTCTTT. Its translation: CAWTKDRANTEAFF.

The gene calls are TRBV15 and TRBJ2-7, with 13 bases lining up with TRBD2. V shed 0 bases and J 2 bases; nucleotides not matched to a gene: 4. Germline V gives CDR1 LNHNV, CDR2 YYDKDF (reference sequence). CDR3 length: 17 amino acids. The CDR3 sequence is CATSREGGLAGAYEQYF. The CDR3 bases are TGTGCCACCAGCAGAGAAGGTGGACTAGCGGGAGCCTACGAGCAGTACTTC. The variable domain in full, completed from reference TRBV15 and TRBJ2-7, reads DAMVIQNPRYQVTQFGKPVTLSCSQTLNHNVMYWYQQKSSQAPKLLFHYYDKDFNNEADTPDNFQSRRPNTSFCFLDIRSPGLGDTAMYLCATSREGGLAGAYEQYFGPGTRLTVT.

This clone showed up just once. The chain carries TRBV7-9 and TRBJ2-3; 11 positions agree with TRBD2. The germline V gene encodes CDR1 SEHNR and CDR2 FQNEAQ (reference sequence). The CDR3 is made up of 15 amino acids. V shed 5 bases, J shed 2 bases, and the junction held 3 bases outside the gene matches. The CDR3 DNA sequence: TGTGCCAGCAGCCAGACTAGCGGGACCACAGATACGCAGTATTTT. As protein: CASSQTSGTTDTQYF.

For this clone: One end of the junction is discordant with germline, which a read error may explain. Other DNA sequences within the sample encode an identical CDR3. V and J are TRBV7-3 and TRBJ2-3, with 8 bases lining up with TRBD1. Germline V CDR1 and CDR2: SGHTA, FQGTGA. The CDR3 has 15 amino acids. The CDR3 region is CASSLGQGSTDTQYF. The CDR3 DNA is TGTGCCAGCAGCTTAGGACAGGGAAGCACGGATACGCAGTATTTT.